A selection of T cell receptor beta chains follows, all from one sample in a study of blood T cell repertoires in COVID-19. Clones were sequenced by immunoSEQ multiplex PCR, and TCRdb holds only the in-frame ones, with some missing. The sample holds more than 250,000 clones, approximately 82% seen once. Sequenced material: peripheral blood. The receptors were sampled from a woman between 45 and 60 years old with acute or convalescent COVID-19. CDR3s include the opening cysteine and the closing phenylalanine or tryptophan. A D gene is named only where the DNA matches it firmly. Size tells how often a clone was seen (once, few, many) or the class of an expanded clone, and some rows leave it out.

D	size	V	J	DNA	CDR3
TRBD1	NA	TRBV5-1	TRBJ2-3	TGCGCCAGCAGCTTGGGGGCAGGGGGCCGCGATACGCAGTATTTT	CASSLGAGGRDTQYF
NA	NA	TRBV18	TRBJ2-1	TGTGCCAGCTCACCACAGGAAGCCGGGTGGAATGAGCAGTTCTTC	CASSPQEAGWNEQFF
TRBD1	NA	TRBV5-4	TRBJ1-2	TGTGCCAGCATCGCCGGGACAGGGCATAATGATGGCTACACCTTC	CASIAGTGHNDGYTF
TRBD1	few	TRBV2	TRBJ1-6	TGTGCCAGCAGTATTCCGGGACAGCTGCTTCTGGACCTCCACTTT	CASSIPGQLLLDLHF
NA	NA	TRBV19	TRBJ1-2	TGTGCCAGTAGTCCTAATGGACAGAACTATGGCTACACCTTC	CASSPNGQNYGYTF
TRBD1	NA	TRBV5-1	TRBJ1-4	TGCGCCAGCAGCTTACGACAGGGGGCAACTAATGAAAAACTGTTTTTT	CASSLRQGATNEKLFF
TRBD1	NA	TRBV7-2	TRBJ2-5	TGTGCCAGCAGCTTAGGGGGACAGGAGGGGGAGACCCAGTACTTC	CASSLGGQEGETQYF
TRBD2	few	TRBV7-9	TRBJ2-3	TGTGCCAGCAGCTCCGGACTAGTCCCCACAGATACGCAGTATTTT	CASSSGLVPTDTQYF
NA	NA	TRBV24-1	TRBJ2-1	TGTGCCACCAGTGACCGCCTACAGGGACACGAGCAGTTCTTC	CATSDRLQGHEQFF
NA	NA	TRBV7-9	TRBJ1-2	TGTGCCAGCAGCATTGGCCAGACTAACTATGGCTACACCTTC	CASSIGQTNYGYTF
NA	NA	TRBV18	TRBJ1-4	TGTGCCAGCTCCGGACAGCTGAATGAAAAACTGTTTTTT	CASSGQLNEKLFF
NA	NA	TRBV25-1	TRBJ2-3	TGTGCCAGCAGTGAACTCAGCGGTAACACAGATACGCAGTATTTT	CASSELSGNTDTQYF
TRBD1	NA	TRBV24-1	TRBJ1-5	TGTGCCACCAGTGATACACGACAGGGACACGGGCCCCAGCATTTT	CATSDTRQGHGPQHF
TRBD2	NA	TRBV5-8	TRBJ2-1	TGTGCCAGCAGCTTGGACTTAGGGTATAGCGGGGGGTCCTACAATGAGCAGTTCTTC	CASSLDLGYSGGSYNEQFF
TRBD1	NA	TRBV6-5	TRBJ1-3	TGTGCCAGCAAGCCCTGGGACAGCTCTGGAAACACCATATATTTT	CASKPWDSSGNTIYF
TRBD1	NA	TRBV10-3	TRBJ1-2	TGTGCCACTCATACAGGGGGCGGATTATCTGGCTACACCTTC	CATHTGGGLSGYTF
NA	NA	TRBV5-1	TRBJ2-3	TGCGCCAGCAAGTCGACAGTCACAGATACGCAGTATTTT	CASKSTVTDTQYF
TRBD1	NA	TRBV6-6	TRBJ2-7	TGTGCCAGCAGTTCCCAATGGACAGGGGAAGCCTACGAGCAGTACTTC	CASSSQWTGEAYEQYF
NA	NA	TRBV10-3	TRBJ1-2	TGTGCCATCCGGCCTGCGACACCACAAAACTATGGCTACACCTTC	CAIRPATPQNYGYTF
NA	NA	TRBV25-1	TRBJ1-4	TGTGCCAGCAGTGAATCCGGTTTTAATGAAAAACTGTTTTTT	CASSESGFNEKLFF
TRBD1	few	TRBV28	TRBJ1-2	TGTGCCAGCAGTTCACACTACAGGGGAGGCTACACCTTC	CASSSHYRGGYTF
TRBD1	NA	TRBV13	TRBJ1-5	TGTGCCAGCAGCTTAGGACAGGGGAGAAATCAGCCCCAGCATTTT	CASSLGQGRNQPQHF
TRBD1	NA	TRBV30	TRBJ2-1	TGTGCCACGGACAGGGTCTACAATGAGCAGTTCTTC	CATDRVYNEQFF
TRBD1	NA	TRBV2	TRBJ2-2	TGTGCCAGCAGTGAAACAGGGGGCGTTAACACCGGGGAGCTGTTTTTT	CASSETGGVNTGELFF
NA	NA	TRBV14	TRBJ1-5	TGTGCCAGCAGCCAAGGCCAGGGCATAAATCAGCCCCAGCATTTT	CASSQGQGINQPQHF
TRBD1	few	TRBV3-1/TRBV3-2	TRBJ1-1	TGTGCCACTAACCAACCCGGGACAGGGGGGGCTTTCTTT	CATNQPGTGGAFF
NA	NA	TRBV24-1	TRBJ2-3	TGTGCCACCAGTGATCCCTCAGGTGGCGGGGGCACAGATACGCAGTATTTT	CATSDPSGGGGTDTQYF
NA	NA	TRBV3-1/TRBV3-2	TRBJ2-2	TGTGCCAGCAGCCAAGCTTCCCTTGGGGAGCTGTTTTTT	CASSQASLGELFF
TRBD1	NA	TRBV7-2	TRBJ1-5	TGTGCCAGCAGCCCCGGAAGGGGGCATCAGCCCCAGCATTTT	CASSPGRGHQPQHF
NA	NA	TRBV19	TRBJ2-3	TGTGCCAGTAGTAACGCCAGGGCAGATACGCAGTATTTT	CASSNARADTQYF
TRBD2	NA	TRBV4-3	TRBJ2-1	TGCGCCAGCAGCCAAGATCTGAGCGGGAGCGGCCCCTACAATGAGCAGTTCTTC	CASSQDLSGSGPYNEQFF
NA	NA	TRBV27	TRBJ1-1	TGTGCCAATACGTACAGGACTATGAACACTGAAGCTTTCTTT	CANTYRTMNTEAFF
NA	NA	TRBV29-1	TRBJ1-5	TGCAGCGTTGGGAGGGAAAATCAGCCCCAGCATTTT	CSVGRENQPQHF
NA	NA	TRBV5-1	TRBJ2-5	TGCGCCAGCAGCTTGGTCCTGACAGCCCAAGAGACCCAGTACTTC	CASSLVLTAQETQYF
NA	NA	TRBV19	TRBJ2-7	TGTGCCAGCTCTTCAGGTGACGAGCAGTACTTC	CASSSGDEQYF
TRBD1	NA	TRBV5-1	TRBJ1-1	TGCGCCAGCAGACCCGGGACAGGGAACACTGAAGCTTTCTTT	CASRPGTGNTEAFF
TRBD1	NA	TRBV7-8	TRBJ2-4	TGTGCCAGCAGCTTAGCTGAGTGGGTGCAGGGGGTTAACATTCAGTACTTC	CASSLAEWVQGVNIQYF
NA	NA	TRBV12-3/TRBV12-4	TRBJ1-1	TGTGCCAGCAGCTTACAGAAGAACACTGAAGCTTTCTTT	CASSLQKNTEAFF
TRBD1	NA	TRBV29-1	TRBJ1-6	TGCAGCGTTAGGGGACAGGAGAATTCACCCCTCCACTTT	CSVRGQENSPLHF
NA	NA	TRBV7-2	TRBJ1-6	TGTGCCAGCAGCTTTTCCTCAGGGTTTAGGAATTCACCCCTCCACTTT	CASSFSSGFRNSPLHF
NA	NA	TRBV30	TRBJ1-5	TGTGCCTGGAGTTCAGGGAACGATCAGCCCCAGCATTTT	CAWSSGNDQPQHF
TRBD1	NA	TRBV9	TRBJ1-5	TGTGCCAGCGCCCCGGGACAGGGGGAATTTGGCAATCAGCCCCAGCATTTT	CASAPGQGEFGNQPQHF
NA	NA	TRBV9	TRBJ1-2	TGTGCCAGCAGCCCAGGCTATGGCTACACCTTC	CASSPGYGYTF
TRBD1	NA	TRBV3-1/TRBV3-2	TRBJ1-1	TGTGCCAGCAGCCATGGCCGAGGGGGCTCCGAAGCTTTCTTT	CASSHGRGGSEAFF
NA	NA	TRBV6-5	TRBJ2-1	TGTGCCAGCAGTTACTCGGGAGTGGGTGTTGAGCAGTTCTTC	CASSYSGVGVEQFF
TRBD1	NA	TRBV29-1	TRBJ1-1	TGCAGCGTTGAAGCCGACAGGGTTGGAGCTTTCTTT	CSVEADRVGAFF
NA	once	TRBV7-2	TRBJ2-5	TGTGCCAGCAGCTTAGAAAAATCAGGGCGGCTACAGACCCAGTACTTC	CASSLEKSGRLQTQYF
TRBD1	NA	TRBV25-1	TRBJ1-6	TGTGCCAGCGGACAGGGAGGGCCTTCACCCCTCCACTTT	CASGQGGPSPLHF
NA	NA	TRBV28	TRBJ1-5	TGTGCCAGCAGTTCCACAGGGATCGAAAATCAGCCCCAGCATTTT	CASSSTGIENQPQHF
NA	NA	TRBV2	TRBJ1-2	TGTGCCAGCAGTGGAGTGGACTATGGCTACACCTTC	CASSGVDYGYTF
NA	NA	TRBV3-1/TRBV3-2	TRBJ2-2	TGTGCCAGCAGCCGTAGCCTGAACACCGGGGAGCTGTTTTTT	CASSRSLNTGELFF
TRBD2	NA	TRBV6-4	TRBJ2-1	TGTGCCACCCGGACTAGCGGGAGGAGTGAGCAGTTCTTC	CATRTSGRSEQFF